The 27 T cell receptor beta chains below were found in one sample sequenced in a study of cytomegalovirus exposure and HLA in healthy donors (TCRdb year 2017). The library was obtained by the immunoSEQ multiplex PCR assay. For the multiplex PCR, a mixture combining 60 forward primers for TCR Vbeta segments and 13 reverse primers for TCR Jbeta segments was used. TCRdb stores this immuneACCESS table with in-frame sequences only. Part of the clones is absent; in the studies checked, under half of the shortfall reflects unresolved V genes, and no reason is known for the rest. A total of about 220,000 clones appear in this sample, 82% of them only once. About 6.4% of the sample rests with the top ten. Material for sequencing was PBMCs. Receptor source: a man aged 40-49 years in good health and CMV-seropositive.

The genes are TRBV6-1 and TRBJ1-1; D perhaps matches TRBD1 (6 bases). CDR1 and CDR2 (germline): MNHNS, SASEGT. This CDR3 is 14 amino acids long. The V gene lost 6 bases and the J gene lost 1 base, with 12 bases spanning the gap. The CDR3 nucleotides read TGTGCCAGCAGCCTCACACAGGGGAACACTGAAGCTTTCTTT. It encodes CASSLTQGNTEAFF.

The chain links TRBV5-6 to TRBJ1-2; D gene ambiguous. This CDR3 spans 13 amino acids. Deletions cut 0 bases from V and 4 bases from J, with 7 bases between. Germline CDR1 reads SGHDT; CDR2 reads YYEEEE. The CDR3: CASSLADSYGYTF. The DNA of the CDR3 is TGTGCCAGCAGCTTGGCAGATTCCTATGGCTACACCTTC.

The rearrangement uses TRBV9 and TRBJ2-4; 11 positions agree with TRBD2. J lost 9 bases, V lost 4 bases, and 12 bases had no gene match. Per the germline V gene, CDR1 is SGDLS and CDR2 is YYNGEE. This CDR3 comprises 16 residues. This CDR3 is CASSLTSGSPKGIQYF. DNA of the CDR3: TGTGCCAGCAGCCTCACTAGCGGGAGTCCGAAGGGCATTCAGTACTTC.

The chain carries TRBV10-2 and TRBJ1-1; TRBD1 aligns across 8 bases. With V trimmed by 2 bases and J by 5 bases, 7 bases remained unmatched. The CDR3 is 15 residues long. Germline V gene sequence: CDR1 WSHSY, CDR2 SAAADI. The CDR3 region is CASSEATGVRTEAFF. As DNA, the CDR3 is TGCGCCAGCAGTGAGGCGACAGGGGTAAGGACTGAAGCTTTCTTT.

The V and J genes are TRBV7-8 and TRBJ2-7, with 7 bases that match TRBD2. V trimming: 1 base; J trimming: 3 bases; junction bases outside the gene matches: 0. CDR1 is SGHVS, CDR2 FQNEAQ, per germline. This CDR3 has 13 amino acids. The chain's CDR3 is CASSLGGGYEQYF. The DNA for the CDR3 is TGTGCCAGCAGCTTAGGGGGGGGCTACGAGCAGTACTTC.

V and J are TRBV5-6 and TRBJ2-5; tentatively, D is TRBD1 (5 bases). V was pared by 6 bases and J by 1 base, with 16 bases between. Germline assignment: CDR1 SGHDT and CDR2 YYEEEE. CDR3 length: 15 amino acids. CDR3 in DNA: TGTGCCAGCACCCTGGCCGGCAGGGTCCAAGAGACCCAGTACTTC. It encodes CASTLAGRVQETQYF.

This chain links TRBV15 with TRBJ2-7, with TRBD1 as a possible D gene (5 bases). V lost 1 base and J lost 5, with 12 bases in between. The CDR3 totals 14 residues. Looked up from germline, CDR1 is LNHNV and CDR2 is YYDKDF (reference sequence). The CDR3 loop reads CATSRVTGSNEQYF. The CDR3 nucleotides read TGTGCCACCAGCAGAGTAACAGGCAGCAACGAGCAGTACTTC.

J is TRBJ2-1 and V is TRBV4-2; 14 nucleotides agree with TRBD2. The CDR3 extends over 16 amino acids. V lost 2 bases and J lost 8; bases outside the gene matches: 5. Per germline, CDR1 LGHNA and CDR2 YNFKEQ. For the CDR3, the DNA is TGTGCCAGCAGCCAAACCGGGACTAGCGGGAGCTATGAGCAGTTCTTC. Amino acids: CASSQTGTSGSYEQFF.

This clone showed up just once. The chain has TRBV5-1 and TRBJ2-1; the D gene is possibly TRBD2 (5 bases). Germline CDR1 SGHRS, CDR2 YFSETQ. V lost 6 bases to trimming and J lost 4 bases, with 20 bases between them. The CDR3 covers 16 residues. The CDR3 protein is CASTSIRTGLYNEQFF. The CDR3 region has the DNA TGCGCCAGCACCTCGATAAGGACTGGGCTATACAATGAGCAGTTCTTC.

J is TRBJ2-1 and V is TRBV10-3; TRBD2 agrees at 10 bases. The V gene end was trimmed by 4 bases and the J gene end by 2 bases; junction bases not matched to a gene: 2. Germline assignment: CDR1 ENHRY and CDR2 SYGVKD. CDR3 length equals 15 residues. The chain's CDR3 is CAISAGLAAYNEQFF. CDR3 nucleotide sequence: TGTGCCATCAGTGCAGGACTAGCGGCCTACAATGAGCAGTTCTTC.

V and J are TRBV27 and TRBJ2-1, with 7 positions matching TRBD2. Germline values: CDR1 MNHEY, CDR2 SMNVEV (reference sequence). Trimming at V came to 4 bases and at J to 4 bases, leaving 7 bases not matched to a gene. There are 15 residues in the CDR3. For the CDR3, the DNA is TGTGCCAGCAGTTCCCCGGGACTAAGTTACAATGAGCAGTTCTTC. It is translated as CASSSPGLSYNEQFF.

This clone was seen just once. The rearrangement joins TRBV14 to TRBJ1-1; D perhaps matches TRBD1 (6 bases). Between the trimmed V and J ends, which lost 4 bases and 7 bases, there was a span of 13 bases. The CDR3 contains 13 residues. Germline V gives CDR1 SGHDN, CDR2 FVKESK. CDR3 nucleotide sequence: TGTGCCAGCAGCCTACTGGGGACAAGTGAAGCTTTCTTT. This encodes CASSLLGTSEAFF.

V and J are TRBV5-8 and TRBJ2-7; 8 bases are shared with TRBD1. Germline CDR1 and CDR2: SGHTS and YDEGEE. Germline trimming cut 4 bases from V and 7 bases from J; bases unmatched to any gene: 13. The CDR3 loop spans 15 amino acids. Here the CDR3 reads CASSRSGTGDREQYF. The CDR3 DNA reads TGTGCCAGCAGCCGCTCCGGGACAGGTGATCGGGAGCAGTACTTC.

In this sample, this clone turned up a few times. This chain joins TRBV6-5 and TRBJ1-5; 7 positions agree with TRBD1. The V gene's germline CDR1 is MNHEY and CDR2 SVGAGI. CDR3 length: 14 residues. J lost 4 bases, V lost 6 bases, and 6 bases had no gene match. This CDR3 is CASRPLGQNQPQHF. The CDR3 nucleotides are TGTGCCAGCAGGCCCCTGGGACAGAATCAGCCCCAGCATTTT.

V and J are TRBV28 and TRBJ2-2; 10 nucleotides align to TRBD2. Trimming cost V 3 bases and J 8 bases; bases outside gene matches: 9. Germline V lookup: CDR1 MDHEN, CDR2 SYDVKM. The CDR3 covers 16 residues. CDR3 coding DNA: TGTGCCAGCAGTTTCGGAGCGGGAGGGCCGTATGGGGAGCTGTTTTTT. It translates to CASSFGAGGPYGELFF. The variable domain in full, completed from reference TRBV28 and TRBJ2-2, reads DVKVTQSSRYLVKRTGEKVFLECVQDMDHENMFWYRQDPGLGLRLIYFSYDVKMKEKGDIPEGYSVSREKKERFSLILESASTNQTSMYLCASSFGAGGPYGELFFGEGSRLTVL.

The chain is built from TRBV7-6 and TRBJ2-7, with D tentatively TRBD1 (6 bases). Trimming pared 5 bases from V and 4 bases from J, leaving 15 bases between. CDR3 length equals 14 residues. Germline V gene sequence: CDR1 SGHVS, CDR2 FNYEAQ. The CDR3 loop is CASSPRGVGYEQYF. The DNA for the CDR3 is TGTGCCAGCAGCCCCAGGGGCGTAGGTTACGAGCAGTACTTC.

This clone appeared a single time. The rearrangement joins TRBV29-1 to TRBJ2-1; TRBD1 matches 11 bases. V lost 0 bases and J lost 13; bases outside the gene matches: 17. Germline V CDR1 and CDR2: SQVTM, ANQGSEA. CDR3 length: 17 amino acids. CDR3 residues: CSVEDLPGTGGHFPQFF. CDR3 nucleotides: TGCAGCGTTGAAGATCTTCCCGGGACAGGGGGTCATTTTCCTCAGTTCTTC.

As to this clone: Germline and junction disagree at one end, which may indicate a read error. This chain joins TRBV5-6 and TRBJ1-6, with a possible D match to TRBD1 (6 bases). Germline V lookup: CDR1 SGHDT, CDR2 YYEEEE. The CDR3 is 14 residues long. In DNA, the CDR3 is TGTGCCAGCAGCTTAGGACAGATTAATTCGCCCCTCCACTTT. This sequence encodes CASSLGQINSPLHF.

The CDR3 DNA reads as TGTGCCAGCAGCTTAGTAGCGGGAGGCCTCGTTTCCTACAATGAGCAGTTCTTC. This codes for CASSLVAGGLVSYNEQFF. The chain couples TRBV7-9 to TRBJ2-1; 10 nucleotides agree with TRBD2. V gave up 1 base and J gave up 1 base; unmatched junction bases: 7. The CDR3 has 18 residues. Germline V lookup: CDR1 SEHNR, CDR2 FQNEAQ (reference sequence).

In its sample, this clone was seen a few times. This sequence joins TRBV19 and TRBJ1-3, with a possible D match to TRBD1 (5 bases). Germline assignment: CDR1 LNHDA and CDR2 SQIVND (reference sequence). Trimming took 7 bases from V and 4 from J, leaving 11 bases between them. The CDR3 covers 13 residues. The CDR3 sequence: CASNEGLGNTIYF. The CDR3 bases are TGTGCCAGTAATGAGGGACTCGGAAACACCATATATTTT. The whole variable domain, remainder taken from reference TRBV19 and TRBJ1-3, is DGGITQSPKYLFRKEGQNVTLSCEQNLNHDAMYWYRQDPGQGLRLIYYSQIVNDFQKGDIAEGYSVSREKKESFPLTVTSAQKNPTAFYLCASNEGLGNTIYFGEGSWLTVV.

This chain links TRBV7-3 with TRBJ2-1, with D perhaps matching TRBD2 (5 bases). This CDR3 contains 14 residues. Germline V gene lookup returns CDR1 SGHTA and CDR2 FQGTGA. The V and J ends lost 1 base and 5 bases respectively, with 9 bases between them. For the CDR3, the DNA is TGTGCCAGCAGCTTAAGTGGGAGAAACAATGAGCAGTTCTTC. This codes for CASSLSGRNNEQFF.

The rearrangement joins TRBV11-2 to TRBJ2-7; D uncertain. The CDR3 runs to 15 residues. Germline CDR1 is SGHAT and CDR2 is FQNNGV. The V end lost 0 bases, the J end lost 3 bases, and 12 bases lay between the germline ends. CDR3 bases: TGTGCCAGCAGCTTAGAGTCTGGCGGATTCTACGAGCAGTACTTC. Translated, it gives CASSLESGGFYEQYF.

This chain connects TRBV5-6 to TRBJ2-3, with TRBD2 matching 7 bases. CDR1 is SGHDT, CDR2 YYEEEE, per germline. The length of the CDR3 is 15 residues. Germline trimming cut 1 base from V and 2 bases from J; bases unmatched to any gene: 4. The DNA for the CDR3 is TGTGCCAGCAGCTTGCGGGAGGTTTACACAGATACGCAGTATTTT. The encoded protein is CASSLREVYTDTQYF.

V is TRBV20-1 and J is TRBJ2-7; 8 bases align to TRBD2. CDR1 and CDR2 (germline): DFQATT, SNEGSKA (reference sequence). The CDR3 runs 11 residues. The J segment lost 7 bases and the V segment lost 3 bases, leaving 2 bases of the junction unmatched. The CDR3 loop reads CSASRGGEQYF. The CDR3 nucleotides read TGCAGTGCTAGTCGGGGGGGAGAGCAGTACTTC.

CDR3 protein: CASSLGPGSYEQYV. For the CDR3, the DNA is TGCGCCAGCAGCTTGGGTCCAGGGTCCTACGAGCAGTACGTC. The rearrangement joins TRBV5-1 to TRBJ2-7; D perhaps matches TRBD1 (5 bases). From germline, CDR1 is SGHRS and CDR2 YFSETQ. Trimming pared 0 bases from V and 1 base from J, leaving 8 bases between. This CDR3 contains 14 residues.

V and J are TRBV29-1 and TRBJ2-5, with TRBD2 as a possible D gene (6 bases). From germline, CDR1 is SQVTM and CDR2 ANQGSEA. V was cut by 8 bases and J by 2 bases, with 18 bases left in between. CDR3 length: 14 amino acids. CDR3: CSIEPGLRQETQYF. The CDR3, as DNA: TGCAGCATAGAACCGGGACTGAGACAAGAGACCCAGTACTTC.

This clone has a handful of counts. The rearrangement uses TRBV18 and TRBJ1-1, with D perhaps matching TRBD1 (5 bases). CDR3 length: 15 amino acids. The V and J ends lost 1 base and 4 bases respectively, with 13 bases between them. Per the germline V gene, CDR1 is KGHSH and CDR2 is LQKENI. CDR3 nucleotides: TGTGCCAGCTCACCACGAATGACAGCCCCCACTGAAGCTTTCTTT. This sequence encodes CASSPRMTAPTEAFF.